The source of this T cell receptor (beta chain) is a study of pediatric ulcerative colitis. Germline assignment: CDR1 MGHRA and CDR2 YSYEKL. The ends were cut back, 4 bases at V and 10 bases at J, with 17 bases in the middle. This CDR3 has 14 residues. Here immunoSEQ multiplex PCR was the method, and the copy in TCRdb shows in-frame clones only, minus some. The sample has 54,000 or so clones, about 87% seen once; the top ten hold over 1.3%. The chain employs TRBV4-1 and TRBJ2-1; D gene ambiguous. Sequences were obtained from blood. The clonotype originates from a boy aged 5-17 years who was a control in a study of pediatric ulcerative colitis. This chain's CDR3 is CASSRMESGREQFF. Written as DNA, the CDR3 is TGCGCCAGCAGCCGGATGGAGTCCGGTAGAGAGCAGTTCTTC.